Listed here are 11 T cell receptor beta chains from one sample, sequenced in a study of cytomegalovirus exposure and HLA in healthy donors. The PCR made use of 60 Vbeta and 13 Jbeta primers. The method was immunoSEQ multiplex PCR; TCRdb's version includes in-frame clones alone and lacks a portion of them. This sample's table has more than 95,000 clones. Sequencing used PBMCs. The receptors shown here come from a man aged 30 to 39 in good health and CMV-seronegative.

The rearrangement joins TRBV28 to TRBJ2-1; 9 positions match TRBD2. V was pared by 2 bases and J by 8 bases, with 7 bases of the junction left unmatched. The CDR3 loop spans 15 amino acids. Germline loops: CDR1 MDHEN, CDR2 SYDVKM. CDR3: CASSLAGGPSYEQFF. CDR3 bases: TGTGCCAGCAGTTTAGCGGGAGGGCCCTCCTATGAGCAGTTCTTC.

The rearrangement links TRBV7-8 to TRBJ2-1, with 8 bases identical to TRBD1. CDR1 SGHVS and CDR2 FQNEAQ come from the germline V gene. CDR3 size: 12 residues. J gave up 5 bases and V 11 bases, and 5 bases lay outside the gene matches. The DNA of the CDR3 is TGTGCCTCCATGGGACAGGACAATGAGCAGTTCTTC. Its protein product is CASMGQDNEQFF.

The chain recombines TRBV7-9 with TRBJ2-5; 10 nucleotides line up with TRBD2. V lost 5 bases, J lost 5 bases, and 5 bases stayed unmatched. CDR1 is SEHNR, CDR2 FQNEAQ, per germline (reference sequence). This CDR3 has 14 residues. CDR3 in DNA: TGTGCCAGCAGCGGAGCGGGAGGGGAGGAGACCCAGTACTTC. Amino acid sequence: CASSGAGGEETQYF.

The chain uses TRBV6-5 and TRBJ2-7, with 9 nucleotides matching TRBD2. V gave up 2 bases and J gave up 2 bases; unmatched junction bases: 4. Germline-derived CDR1 and CDR2 are MNHEY and SVGAGI. The CDR3 consists of 15 residues. CDR3 loop: CASSYGGRGTYEQYF. In nucleotides, the CDR3 is TGTGCCAGCAGTTACGGCGGGAGGGGGACCTACGAGCAGTACTTC.

This chain joins TRBV7-2 and TRBJ2-5; TRBD2 matches 11 bases. After removal of 3 bases from V and 5 bases from J, the junction contained 8 bases not matched to a gene. There are 16 residues in the CDR3. Germline lookup yields CDR1 SGHTA and CDR2 FQGNSA. The DNA of the CDR3 is TGTGCCAGCAGCTTGGCTAGCGGGAGGTCCGGGGAGACCCAGTACTTC. It encodes CASSLASGRSGETQYF.

J is TRBJ2-2 and V is TRBV11-2, with 9 nucleotides matching TRBD1. CDR3 size: 14 residues. The ends lost 6 bases at V and 7 bases at J; junction bases unmatched: 6. Germline CDR1 and CDR2: SGHAT and FQNNGV. CDR3 residues: CASSRDRVDGELFF. The CDR3 DNA is TGTGCCAGCAGTCGGGACAGGGTGGACGGGGAGCTGTTTTTT.

The chain links TRBV5-1 to TRBJ2-7, with TRBD1 matching over 8 bases. Per germline, CDR1 SGHRS and CDR2 YFSETQ. This CDR3 has 14 residues. After removal of 6 bases from V and 2 bases from J, the junction contained 7 bases not matched to a gene. The CDR3: CASTLGQVPYEQYF. The CDR3 nucleotides are TGCGCCAGCACCCTGGGACAGGTCCCCTACGAGCAGTACTTC.

V gene TRBV27 combines with J gene TRBJ1-5; 8 bases line up with TRBD1. Germline CDR1 and CDR2: MNHEY and SMNVEV (reference sequence). The CDR3 contains 15 residues. V lost 5 bases and J lost 2; bases outside the gene matches: 5. The CDR3 reads CASSLTTGGNQPQHF. DNA for the CDR3: TGTGCCAGCAGTCTAACGACAGGGGGCAATCAGCCCCAGCATTTT.

The chain combines TRBV19 with TRBJ2-2; 9 bases align to TRBD1. This CDR3 comprises 16 residues. Trimming cost V 7 bases and J 2 bases; bases outside gene matches: 8. Germline lookup yields CDR1 LNHDA and CDR2 SQIVND (reference sequence). As DNA, the CDR3 is TGTGCCAGTATTCGTATGGGACAGGGTAACACCGGGGAGCTGTTTTTT. Protein product: CASIRMGQGNTGELFF.

This chain connects TRBV30 to TRBJ1-2, with TRBD1 as a possible D gene (6 bases). Trimming stripped 7 bases from V and 7 bases from J, with 28 bases between. Germline values: CDR1 GTSNPN, CDR2 SVGIG (reference sequence). CDR3 length: 16 amino acids. In nucleotides, the CDR3 is TGTGCCTCCCGGCGGGGGCAGGGTCTAGCTTGGGGTGGCTACACCTTC. Translation: CASRRGQGLAWGGYTF.

The V gene is TRBV7-6, the J gene TRBJ2-3, with 14 bases aligning to TRBD2. This CDR3 is 15 amino acids long. Germline V gives CDR1 SGHVS, CDR2 FNYEAQ. V lost 6 bases to trimming and J lost 7 bases; unmatched junction nucleotides: 6. The CDR3 loop is CASSPGTSGSHTQYF. The DNA of the CDR3 is TGTGCCAGCAGTCCCGGGACTAGCGGGAGTCATACGCAGTATTTT.